This TCR beta chain was recovered during a study of OX40 agonist ivuxolimab in advanced cancers. Sequencing used immunoSEQ multiplex PCR; TCRdb keeps in-frame clones, though not all of them. The sample has some 30,000 clones, 79% seen once. The CDR3 covers 14 residues. Germline CDR1 MNHEY, CDR2 SVGAGI. V lost 0 bases and J lost 5, with 7 bases in between. The sequence was collected from an adult with an advanced solid tumor such as melanoma, head and neck, liver or kidney cancer. The specimen was CD4+ or CD8+ T cells sorted from blood, collected in a trial of the OX40 agonist ivuxolimab. The V call is TRBV6-5, the J call TRBJ1-4; no clear D. The DNA for the CDR3 is TGTGCCAGCAGTTACTCCGAAGCAAATGAAAAACTGTTTTTT. It is translated as CASSYSEANEKLFF.